This T cell receptor beta chain stems from a study of control samples from healthy donors and cancer patients. Profiled with immunoSEQ multiplex PCR; TCRdb holds only in-frame clones, not every one. Here the sample spans about 95,000 clones, approximately 86% being singletons. This clone was found a few times. From germline, CDR1 is LGHDT and CDR2 YNNKEL (reference sequence). The CDR3 totals 15 residues. V shed 0 bases and J shed 2 bases, with 8 bases lying between them. The TCR was taken from a man aged 25-45 years in good health. Sequencing was done on a sample of blood. The chain uses TRBV3-1 (or the pseudogene TRBV3-2) and TRBJ1-5, with unresolved D. CDR3 loop: CASSQDPRGNQPQHF. CDR3 DNA: TGTGCCAGCAGCCAAGACCCAAGGGGCAATCAGCCCCAGCATTTT.